Below are 14 T cell receptor beta chains sequenced from a single sample in a study of cytomegalovirus exposure and HLA in healthy donors. A multiplex PCR was run with 60 Vbeta primers and 13 Jbeta primers. Clones were read by immunoSEQ multiplex PCR, and TCRdb kept only the in-frame ones, dropping some. The data contain about 120,000 clones, over 65% of them singletons. Sequencing was done on a sample of PBMCs. The source of these receptors is a woman aged 25 to 39 in good health and CMV-seronegative.

The chain joins TRBV5-6 to TRBJ1-2; no definite D call. Per the germline V gene, CDR1 is SGHDT and CDR2 is YYEEEE. The CDR3 totals 16 residues. V gave up 0 bases and J gave up 5 bases, with 17 bases separating them. CDR3 in amino acids: CASSLAGEVTLYGYTF. The CDR3 coding sequence is TGTGCCAGCAGCTTGGCCGGGGAGGTGACGCTATATGGCTACACCTTC.

The chain uses TRBV7-9 and TRBJ1-2, with 9 bases fitting TRBD1. The CDR3 totals 14 residues. With 2 bases clipped from V and 6 bases from J, the junction kept 4 bases outside the gene matches. Germline-derived CDR1 and CDR2 are SEHNR and FQNEAQ (reference sequence). The CDR3 loop reads CASSLTRTGDGYTF. The DNA for the CDR3 is TGTGCCAGCAGCTTAACGAGGACAGGGGATGGCTACACCTTC.

CDR3 sequence: CATRDRGTNTEAFF. The DNA for the CDR3 is TGTGCCACCAGGGACAGGGGGACGAACACTGAAGCTTTCTTT. The chain is built from TRBV6-4 and TRBJ1-1; TRBD1 matches at 11 bases. V dropped 10 bases and J dropped 1; count of bases not matched to a gene: 5. Germline V gene data show CDR1 as MRHNA and CDR2 as SNTAGT. The CDR3 consists of 14 residues.

This chain uses TRBV5-1 with TRBJ2-1; 9 nucleotides line up with TRBD1. The length of the CDR3 is 14 residues. Germline values: CDR1 SGHRS, CDR2 YFSETQ. The trim removed 1 base at V and 8 bases at J, leaving 4 bases unmatched. CDR3 nucleotide sequence: TGCGCCAGCAGCTTGACACAGGGGGCGTATGAGCAGTTCTTC. It specifies CASSLTQGAYEQFF.

V and J are TRBV5-6 and TRBJ1-3, with D hard to call. The CDR3 sequence is 16 residues long. CDR1 is SGHDT, CDR2 YYEEEE, per germline. V shed 0 bases and J shed 2 bases, with 12 bases lying between them. The CDR3 coding sequence is TGTGCCAGCAGCTTGGAGGCGGGCTCCACTGGAAACACCATATATTTT. This codes for CASSLEAGSTGNTIYF. Drawing the rest from reference TRBV5-6 and TRBJ1-3, the complete variable domain is DAGVTQSPTHLIKTRGQQVTLRCSPKSGHDTVSWYQQALGQGPQFIFQYYEEEERQRGNFPDRFSGHQFPNYSSELNVNALLLGDSALYLCASSLEAGSTGNTIYFGEGSWLTVV.

This rearrangement joins TRBV7-2 to TRBJ1-1; 7 bases are a match to TRBD1. Germline values: CDR1 SGHTA, CDR2 FQGNSA. There are 14 residues in the CDR3. V shed 1 base, J shed 5 bases, and the junction held 4 bases outside the gene matches. The DNA for the CDR3 is TGTGCCAGCAGCTTAGACAGGGGATCGACTGAAGCTTTCTTT. It is translated as CASSLDRGSTEAFF.

The rearrangement uses TRBV10-2 and TRBJ1-5; 7 bases match TRBD1. V shed 7 bases and J 9 bases; nucleotides not matched to a gene: 9. Looked up from germline, CDR1 is WSHSY and CDR2 is SAAADI. The CDR3 length is 13 residues. The CDR3 DNA follows: TGCGCCAGCACCGGGACAGCCGGCCGGCCCCAGCATTTT. Protein: CASTGTAGRPQHF.

The chain recombines TRBV5-6 with TRBJ2-7, with D possibly being TRBD2 (5 bases). The CDR3 runs to 14 residues. The V end lost 1 base, the J end lost 1 base, and 9 bases lay between the germline ends. The germline gives CDR1 SGHDT, CDR2 YYEEEE. The CDR3 sequence: CASSLSWTSYEQYF. As DNA, the CDR3 is TGTGCCAGCAGCTTGTCCTGGACTTCCTACGAGCAGTACTTC.

The rearrangement uses TRBV30 and TRBJ1-1; TRBD1 aligns across 12 bases. Germline V gene sequence: CDR1 GTSNPN, CDR2 SVGIG (reference sequence). The V segment lost 2 bases and the J segment 5 bases; nucleotides outside the gene matches: 6. The length of the CDR3 is 15 residues. CDR3: CAWSTVGQGATEAFF. The CDR3 bases are TGTGCCTGGAGTACTGTGGGACAGGGGGCGACTGAAGCTTTCTTT.

This clone was counted only a few times. The rearrangement joins TRBV7-2 to TRBJ2-1; the D gene is possibly TRBD1 (5 bases). Between the trimmed V and J ends, which lost 3 bases and 0 bases, there was a span of 12 bases. The CDR3 sequence is 16 residues long. CDR1 is SGHTA, CDR2 FQGNSA, per germline. CDR3 protein: CASSFQTGGSYNEQFF. The CDR3 nucleotides read TGTGCCAGCAGCTTCCAAACAGGTGGCTCCTACAATGAGCAGTTCTTC.

The J gene is TRBJ1-1, the V gene TRBV5-1; possibly TRBD1 for D (6 bases). Trimming pared 0 bases from V and 7 bases from J, leaving 10 bases between. This CDR3 region has 13 residues. Germline CDR1 SGHRS, CDR2 YFSETQ. The CDR3, as DNA: TGCGCCAGCAGCTTGGCCTTACAGGGTGAAGCTTTCTTT. Protein: CASSLALQGEAFF.

There are a few counts of this clone. This chain connects TRBV25-1 to TRBJ2-1, with TRBD2 as a possible D gene (5 bases). The CDR3 sequence is 15 residues long. Germline CDR1 MGHDK, CDR2 SYGVNS. V lost 2 bases and J lost 1, with 9 bases in between. The DNA of the CDR3 is TGTGCCAGCAGTGAACTTTCGGGGTCCTACAATGAGCAGTTCTTC. It yields the protein CASSELSGSYNEQFF.

The chain combines TRBV7-2 with TRBJ1-5; D unresolved. From germline, CDR1 is SGHTA and CDR2 FQGNSA. CDR3 length: 15 amino acids. Trimming took off 6 bases at V and 6 bases at J, with 18 bases between the two ends. The CDR3 sequence is CASSSWTAGSQPQHF. CDR3 bases: TGTGCCAGCAGTTCCTGGACGGCGGGGAGTCAGCCCCAGCATTTT.

This clone showed up just once. V and J are TRBV29-1 and TRBJ1-2; 10 nucleotides agree with TRBD1. Germline V lookup: CDR1 SQVTM, CDR2 ANQGSEA. V trimming: 5 bases; J trimming: 3 bases; junction bases outside the gene matches: 12. This CDR3 spans 16 amino acids. The CDR3 nucleotides are TGCAGCGTTTATCGGGACAGGGGTATCGTTGACTATGGCTACACCTTC. Translated, it gives CSVYRDRGIVDYGYTF.